The entry that follows covers one T cell receptor (beta chain) sequence. No antigen is known for it. Only in-frame clones appear in the TCRdb table, and some are missing; sequencing was by immunoSEQ multiplex PCR. Of hundreds of thousands of clones detected, around 74% appear once; the ten largest clones hold approximately 1.8%. This entry belongs to a study of shared clonotypes between healthy human individuals. Whole-study findings and limits: What naive subsets generally showed was a larger estimated richness than memory subsets showed. Relative to their counterparts shared across all four donors, non-shared clonotypes exhibited diminished generation probabilities.

Germline-derived CDR1 and CDR2 are SGHTS and YDEGEE. Germline trimming cut 5 bases from V and 4 bases from J; bases unmatched to any gene: 12. The CDR3 runs to 16 residues. The study drew its donors from healthy HIV-negative adults without recent acute infections or vaccinations. The TCR comes from a woman in her 30s in good health. The chain recombines TRBV5-8 with TRBJ2-3; TRBD1 matches at 8 bases. The sequencing input was memory CD4+ T cells sorted from blood. Subset meaning: CD45RA-negative fraction. The CDR3 region is CASRYGTGGVSDTQYF. CDR3 nucleotide sequence: TGTGCCAGCAGATACGGGACAGGAGGTGTGTCAGATACGCAGTATTTT. Full variable domain (rest looked up from reference TRBV5-8 and TRBJ2-3): EAGVTQSPTHLIKTRGQQATLRCSPISGHTSVYWYQQALGLGLQFLLWYDEGEERNRGNFPPRFSGRQFPNYSSELNVNALELEDSALYLCASRYGTGGVSDTQYFGPGTRLTVL.